This T cell receptor beta chain was obtained from a study of cytomegalovirus exposure and HLA in healthy donors. General study results and limits: More clonal expansion characterized HLA-associated TCR beta chains than equally common others in a later analysis. The study labeled 150 or so TCR beta chains cytomegalovirus-associated.

PCR employed 60 Vbeta and 13 Jbeta primers. The method was immunoSEQ multiplex PCR; TCRdb's version includes in-frame clones alone and lacks a portion of them. Altogether approximately 130,000 clones are present, over 70% being singletons, with the ten largest covering 2.9%. V lost 0 bases and J 2 bases, leaving 4 bases between the germline ends. The CDR3 is 14 amino acids. Per the germline V gene, CDR1 is MNHEY and CDR2 is SVGAGI. Worth noting for this clone: What it binds is unknown.

Material: PBMCs. This TCR came from a woman in her thirties or forties in good health and CMV-seropositive. The chain uses TRBV6-5 and TRBJ1-4; the D is unclear. The CDR3 protein is CASSYSRTNEKLFF. The CDR3 DNA sequence: TGTGCCAGCAGTTACTCGAGGACTAATGAAAAACTGTTTTTT.